This TCR beta chain derives from a study of blood T cell repertoires in COVID-19. Study at large: COVID-19 samples, acute and convalescent, were from the United States, Italy and Spain. In each case, the material was cDNA or gDNA derived from T cells, B-cell-depleted T cells, or PBMCs.

Germline assignment: CDR1 MNHEY and CDR2 SVGAGI. CDR3 length equals 13 residues. Trimming removed 8 bases at V and 2 bases at J, with 12 bases between. As processed by the authors: Reference gene primer amplification gave nucleated cell count estimates. Sequencing used immunoSEQ multiplex PCR; TCRdb keeps in-frame clones, though not all of them. D and trimming were read from the DNA, whereas the V and J calls and clone size are those reported in that table. The table lists 52,000 or so clones, around nine tenths of them singletons. The chain links TRBV6-5 to TRBJ1-2; the D gene is possibly TRBD1 (5 bases). This receptor was obtained from a human donor in a cohort sampled during active COVID-19. The source material was peripheral blood. As DNA, the CDR3 is TGTGCCAGCTCCAGGGTAGAAAACTATGGCTACACCTTC. Translated: CASSRVENYGYTF.